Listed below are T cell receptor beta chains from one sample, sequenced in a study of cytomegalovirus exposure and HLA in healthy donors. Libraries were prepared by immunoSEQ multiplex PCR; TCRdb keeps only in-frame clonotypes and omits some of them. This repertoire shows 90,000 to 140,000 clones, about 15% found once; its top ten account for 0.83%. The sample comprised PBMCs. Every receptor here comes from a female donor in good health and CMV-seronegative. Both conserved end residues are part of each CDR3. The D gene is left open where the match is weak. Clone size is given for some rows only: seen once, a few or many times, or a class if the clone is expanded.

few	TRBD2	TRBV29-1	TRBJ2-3	CSVGSSGGTDTQYF	TGCAGCGTTGGAAGTAGCGGGGGCACAGATACGCAGTATTTT
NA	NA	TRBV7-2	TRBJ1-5	CASSLARTGLASNQPQHF	TGTGCCAGCAGCTTAGCCCGGACGGGACTCGCTAGCAATCAGCCCCAGCATTTT
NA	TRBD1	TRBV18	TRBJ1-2	CASSPGTGADYGYTF	TGTGCCAGCTCACCGGGGACAGGGGCGGACTATGGCTACACCTTC
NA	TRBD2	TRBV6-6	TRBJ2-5	CASSYSLAAQETQYF	TGTGCCAGCAGTTATTCACTAGCGGCCCAAGAGACCCAGTACTTC
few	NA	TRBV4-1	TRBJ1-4	CASSLYPGKLFF	TGCGCCAGCAGCCTGTACCCCGGAAAACTGTTTTTT
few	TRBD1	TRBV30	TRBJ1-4	CAWSAHRGLVEKLFF	TGTGCCTGGAGTGCCCACAGGGGGCTCGTTGAAAAACTGTTTTTT
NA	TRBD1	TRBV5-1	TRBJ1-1	CASSLGTGDGGPEAFF	TGCGCCAGCAGCTTGGGGACAGGGGACGGTGGCCCTGAAGCTTTCTTT
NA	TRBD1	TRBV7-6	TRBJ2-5	CASSSPTGADQETQYF	TGTGCCAGCAGCTCCCCGACAGGGGCCGACCAAGAGACCCAGTACTTC
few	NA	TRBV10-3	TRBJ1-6	CAIKQDYNSPLHF	TGTGCCATCAAACAGGACTATAATTCACCCCTCCACTTT
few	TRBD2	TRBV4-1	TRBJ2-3	CASSQVLVRGDTDTQYF	TGCGCCAGCAGCCAAGTCCTGGTGCGGGGGGACACAGATACGCAGTATTTT